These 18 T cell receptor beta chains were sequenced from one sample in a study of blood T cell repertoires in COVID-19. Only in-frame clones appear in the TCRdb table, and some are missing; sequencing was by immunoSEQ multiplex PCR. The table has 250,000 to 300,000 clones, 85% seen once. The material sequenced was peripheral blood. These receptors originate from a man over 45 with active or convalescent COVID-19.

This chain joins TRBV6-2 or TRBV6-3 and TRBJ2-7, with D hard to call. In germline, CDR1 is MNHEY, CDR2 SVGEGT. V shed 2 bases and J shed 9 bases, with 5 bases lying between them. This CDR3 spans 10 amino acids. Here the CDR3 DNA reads TGTGCCAGCAGTTACGGCCGGCAGTACTTC. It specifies CASSYGRQYF.

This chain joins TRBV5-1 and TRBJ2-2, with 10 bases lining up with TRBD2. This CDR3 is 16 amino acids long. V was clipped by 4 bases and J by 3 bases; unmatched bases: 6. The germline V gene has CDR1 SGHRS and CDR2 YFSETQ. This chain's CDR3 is CASSPGTSAYTGELFF. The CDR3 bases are TGCGCCAGCAGCCCCGGGACTAGCGCTTACACCGGGGAGCTGTTTTTT.

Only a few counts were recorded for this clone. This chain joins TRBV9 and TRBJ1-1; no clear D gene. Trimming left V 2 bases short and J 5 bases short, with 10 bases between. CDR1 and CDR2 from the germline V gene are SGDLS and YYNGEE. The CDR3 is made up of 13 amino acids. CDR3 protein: CASSVGRGTEAFF. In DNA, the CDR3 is TGTGCCAGCAGCGTGGGTCGCGGGACTGAAGCTTTCTTT.

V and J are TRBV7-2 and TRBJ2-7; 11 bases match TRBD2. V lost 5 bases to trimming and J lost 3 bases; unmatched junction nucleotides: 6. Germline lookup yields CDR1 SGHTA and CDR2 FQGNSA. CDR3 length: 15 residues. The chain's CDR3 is CASSPRLAGHYEQYF. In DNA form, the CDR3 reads TGTGCCAGCAGCCCAAGACTAGCGGGACACTACGAGCAGTACTTC.

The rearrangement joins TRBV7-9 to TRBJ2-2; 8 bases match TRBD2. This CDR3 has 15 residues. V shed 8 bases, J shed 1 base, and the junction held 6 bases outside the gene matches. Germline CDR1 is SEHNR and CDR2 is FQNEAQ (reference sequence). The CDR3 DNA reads TGTGCCAGCCCCCGGGGGGGACAGAACACCGGGGAGCTGTTTTTT. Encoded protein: CASPRGGQNTGELFF.

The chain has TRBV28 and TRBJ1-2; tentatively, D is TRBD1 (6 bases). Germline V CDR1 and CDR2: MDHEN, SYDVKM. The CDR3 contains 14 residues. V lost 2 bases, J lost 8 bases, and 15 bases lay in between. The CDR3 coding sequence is TGTGCCAGCAGTTTAGCCGGGACACCGCTGGGCTACACCTTC. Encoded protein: CASSLAGTPLGYTF.

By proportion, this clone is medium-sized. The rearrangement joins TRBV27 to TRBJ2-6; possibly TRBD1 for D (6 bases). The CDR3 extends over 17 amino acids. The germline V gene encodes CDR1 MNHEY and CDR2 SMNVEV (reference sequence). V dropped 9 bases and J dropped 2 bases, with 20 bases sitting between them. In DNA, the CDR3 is TGTGCCAGTGGGGTGGGGGCCTTTACTGCTGGGGCCAACGTCCTGACTTTC. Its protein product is CASGVGAFTAGANVLTF.

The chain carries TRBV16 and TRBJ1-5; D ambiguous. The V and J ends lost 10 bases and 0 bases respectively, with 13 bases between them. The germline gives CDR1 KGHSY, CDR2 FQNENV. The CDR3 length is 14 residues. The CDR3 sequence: CATLPEYSNQPQHF. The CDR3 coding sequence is TGTGCCACCCTCCCCGAGTATAGCAATCAGCCCCAGCATTTT.

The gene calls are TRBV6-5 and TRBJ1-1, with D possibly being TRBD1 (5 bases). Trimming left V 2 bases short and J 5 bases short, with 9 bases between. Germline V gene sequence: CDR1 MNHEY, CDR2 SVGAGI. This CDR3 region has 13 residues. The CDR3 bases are TGTGCCAGCAGTTACGCTCGGGGGACTGAAGCTTTCTTT. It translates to CASSYARGTEAFF.

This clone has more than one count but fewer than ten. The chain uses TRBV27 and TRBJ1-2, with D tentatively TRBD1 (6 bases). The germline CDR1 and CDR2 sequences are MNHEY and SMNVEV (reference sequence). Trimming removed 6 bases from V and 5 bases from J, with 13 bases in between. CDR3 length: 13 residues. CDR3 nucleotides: TGTGCCAGCAGCACCATCCAGGGGTATGGCTACACCTTC. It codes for CASSTIQGYGYTF.

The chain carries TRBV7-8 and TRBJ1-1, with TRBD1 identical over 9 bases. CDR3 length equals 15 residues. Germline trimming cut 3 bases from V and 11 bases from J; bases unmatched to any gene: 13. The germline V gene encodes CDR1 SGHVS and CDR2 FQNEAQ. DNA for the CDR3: TGTGCCAGCAGCTTGGGTTCCGGGACAGGGATTCGTGCTTTCTTT. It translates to CASSLGSGTGIRAFF.

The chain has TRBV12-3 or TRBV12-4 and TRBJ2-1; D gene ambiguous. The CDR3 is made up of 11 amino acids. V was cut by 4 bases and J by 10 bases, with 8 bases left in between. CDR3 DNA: TGTGCCAGCAGTTCTGTGACAGAGCAGTTCTTC. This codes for CASSSVTEQFF.

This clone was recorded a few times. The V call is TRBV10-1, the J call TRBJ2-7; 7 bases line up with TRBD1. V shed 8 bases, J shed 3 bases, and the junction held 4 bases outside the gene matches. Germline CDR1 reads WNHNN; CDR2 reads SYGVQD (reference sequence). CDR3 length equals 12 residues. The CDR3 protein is CASGGQIYEQYF. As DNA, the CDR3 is TGCGCCAGCGGGGGACAGATCTACGAGCAGTACTTC.

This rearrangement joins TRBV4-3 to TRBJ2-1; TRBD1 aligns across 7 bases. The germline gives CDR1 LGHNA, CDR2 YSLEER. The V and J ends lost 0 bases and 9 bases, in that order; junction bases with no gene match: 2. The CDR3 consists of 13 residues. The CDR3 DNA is TGCGCCAGCAGCCAAGATTCAGGGGGTGAGCAGTTCTTC. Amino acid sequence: CASSQDSGGEQFF.

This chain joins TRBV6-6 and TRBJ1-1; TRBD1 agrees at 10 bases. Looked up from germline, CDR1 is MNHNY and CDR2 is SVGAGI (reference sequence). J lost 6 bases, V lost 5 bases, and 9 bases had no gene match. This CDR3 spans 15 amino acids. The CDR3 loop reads CASSRQGAGTSEAFF. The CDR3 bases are TGTGCCAGCAGTAGACAGGGGGCAGGTACCTCTGAAGCTTTCTTT.

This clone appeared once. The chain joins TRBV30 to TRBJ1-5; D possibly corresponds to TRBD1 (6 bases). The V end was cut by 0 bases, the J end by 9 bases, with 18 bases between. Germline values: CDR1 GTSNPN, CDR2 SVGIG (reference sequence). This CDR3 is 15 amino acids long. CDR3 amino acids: CAWSVSGAVNGPQHF. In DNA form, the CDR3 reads TGTGCCTGGAGTGTTTCAGGGGCGGTCAACGGGCCCCAGCATTTT.

This CDR3 reads CAWSVVTGTEAFF. The CDR3 bases are TGTGCCTGGAGTGTAGTAACTGGCACTGAAGCTTTCTTT. The chain couples TRBV30 to TRBJ1-1, with unresolved D. With 0 bases removed from V and 4 bases from J, the gap between germline ends came to 9 bases. This CDR3 has 13 amino acids. The germline V gene has CDR1 GTSNPN and CDR2 SVGIG (reference sequence).

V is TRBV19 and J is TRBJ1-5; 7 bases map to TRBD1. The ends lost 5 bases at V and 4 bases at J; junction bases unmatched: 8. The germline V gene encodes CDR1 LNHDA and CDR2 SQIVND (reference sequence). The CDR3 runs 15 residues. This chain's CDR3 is CASSATGARNQPQHF. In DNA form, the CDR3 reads TGTGCCAGTAGTGCAACAGGGGCCCGAAATCAGCCCCAGCATTTT.